This T cell receptor (beta chain) was profiled in a study of blood T cells in healthy people across ages. Study-wide background: There was about one barcoded beta molecule captured by template switching per two T cells. Study findings and constraints: Long-lived and aged donors differed, with more naive CD4+ cells and higher diversity in the long-lived.

All donors came from Russia, were Caucasian and healthy, and spanned ages about 6 to 100. Through a sample-barcoded 5' primer and a J-beta primer mix, a second PCR was run for about 7 to 12 cycles. One entry per CDR3 protein, called by TCRdb with MiXCR from the 5' RACE reads. This table holds about 1.4 million distinct CDR3 sequences, 59% found once. Remarks on this clonotype: Antigen: not known.

The receptor was derived from a man younger than 30 in good health. The specimen sequenced was blood.

CDR3 in amino acids: CTSGTGGAEGYTF. In DNA form, the CDR3 reads TGCACCTCCGGGACAGGGGGCGCTGAGGGCTACACCTTC. V is TRBV29-1 and J is TRBJ1-2, with 12 bases that match TRBD1. Per germline, CDR1 SQVTM and CDR2 ANQGSEA. The CDR3 runs 13 residues.